This T cell receptor beta chain appears in the sequencing data of a study of Graves' ophthalmopathy and Graves' hyperthyroidism. Looking at the study overall: The authors collected peripheral blood at initial diagnosis, before any treatment.

Per germline, CDR1 MNHNS and CDR2 SASEGT. With 6 bases clipped from V and 6 bases from J, the junction kept 8 bases outside the gene matches. CDR3 length: 14 residues. Sampling around 9.8 ml of fresh peripheral blood provided the PBMCs. Researchers took RNA transcripts and amplified TCR beta CDR3 regions from them. The first-round RT-PCR employed HTBI primers together with the Qiagen OneStep RT-PCR kit. A multiplex PCR was then performed as the second round. One entry per CDR3 protein, called by TCRdb with MiXCR from the multiplex PCR reads. Among 600,000 to 650,000 distinct CDR3 sequences listed, approximately 22% were seen once. Study-wide results and caveats: Separation of ophthalmopathy from stable hyperthyroidism was achieved by a 13-signature model, at 85% to 90% sensitivity and 81.08% specificity. Most thyroid clonotypes expanded beyond 0.001 frequency were also found in blood.

On this clonotype itself: Its matching antigen is unknown.

The sequenced sample consisted of peripheral blood. The source is a woman aged 18-30 years with stable Graves' hyperthyroidism. Some clones in this sample may be carry-over from other donors' samples. The chain has TRBV6-1 and TRBJ2-7; 10 nucleotides match TRBD1. This CDR3 reads CASRTGTGVFEQYF. CDR3 nucleotides: TGTGCCAGCAGGACCGGGACAGGGGTATTCGAGCAGTACTTC.